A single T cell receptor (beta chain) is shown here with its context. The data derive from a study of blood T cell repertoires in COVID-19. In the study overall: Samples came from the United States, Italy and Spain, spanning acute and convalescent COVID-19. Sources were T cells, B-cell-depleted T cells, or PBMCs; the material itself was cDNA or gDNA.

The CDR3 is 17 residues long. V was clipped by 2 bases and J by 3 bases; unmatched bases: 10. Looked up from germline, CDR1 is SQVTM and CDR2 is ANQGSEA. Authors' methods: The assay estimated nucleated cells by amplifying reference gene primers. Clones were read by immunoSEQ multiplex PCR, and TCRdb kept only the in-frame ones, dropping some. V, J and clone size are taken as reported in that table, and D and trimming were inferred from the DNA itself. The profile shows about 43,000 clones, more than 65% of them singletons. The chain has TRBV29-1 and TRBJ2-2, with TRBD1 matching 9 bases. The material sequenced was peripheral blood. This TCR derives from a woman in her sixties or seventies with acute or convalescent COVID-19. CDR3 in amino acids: CSVEPRGTGMDTGELFF. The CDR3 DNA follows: TGCAGCGTTGAACCCAGGGGGACAGGGATGGACACCGGGGAGCTGTTTTTT.